Below, one TCR beta chain is given with its context. What it binds is not known. This CDR3 is built from 16 residues. V was pared by 6 bases and J by 1 base, with 19 bases between. Germline V gene lookup returns CDR1 SQVTM and CDR2 ANQGSEA. This table comes from immunoSEQ multiplex PCR, and its TCRdb copy is limited to in-frame clones, with some not included. The sample has 140,000 to 150,000 clones, about 93% seen once; the top ten hold under 2%. These data belong to a study of T cell responses to AZD1222 COVID-19 vaccine. Whole-study findings and limits: Seropositive AZD1222 recipients at baseline numbered only 5 to 7. Two doses of AZD1222 preceded a rise in Spike-specific TCR breadth and depth. White British people made up most donors, females outnumbered males, and clonal diversity was possibly underestimated. Unmutated variant regions are reportedly targeted by nearly half of spike-specific TCRs.

Sequences were derived from peripheral blood, sampled on day 0 of AZD1222 vaccination. This chain joins TRBV29-1 and TRBJ1-5; D is unresolved. This receptor was identified in an adult in good health. DNA of the CDR3: TGCAGCGTCACCTACGGGTGGGATGGGAGCAATCAGCCCCAGCATTTT. Its protein is CSVTYGWDGSNQPQHF. Full variable domain (outside the CDR3, taken from reference TRBV29-1 and TRBJ1-5): SAVISQKPSRDICQRGTSLTIQCQVDSQVTMMFWYRQQPGQSLTLIATANQGSEATYESGFVIDKFPISRPNLTFSTLTVSNMSPEDSSIYLCSVTYGWDGSNQPQHFGDGTRLSIL.